Below are 10 T cell receptor beta chains sequenced from a single sample in a study of spatial heterogeneity in lung cancer. No antigen has been assigned to these receptors. One entry per CDR3 protein results from TCRdb running MiXCR on the 5' RACE reads. Among about 5,600 distinct CDR3 sequences listed, around 4.8% were seen once. Findings and caveats of the study: It was found that expanded intratumoral alpha and beta TCR counts tracked tumor mutation counts.

Indicated time point: sample taken at primary tumor resection. Specimen: lung tumor tissue, collected at surgery. The receptors here all came from a male donor with early-stage non-small cell lung cancer.

In the case of this clonotype: Found in a library prepared for alpha chains, this beta chain is an off-target read, and its abundance has little meaning. The chain has TRBV12-3 or TRBV12-4 and TRBJ1-2, with 9 bases lining up with TRBD1. Losses at the gene ends were 2 bases for V and 5 bases for J; bases not matched to a gene: 3. The CDR3 is 14 residues long. CDR3 in amino acids: CASSLWGQGYGYTF. DNA for the CDR3: TGTGCCAGCAGTTTATGGGGACAGGGTTATGGCTACACCTTC.

This clonotype was detected ten times or more. With the library built for alpha chains, this beta chain is off target and its frequency is not meaningful. This chain joins TRBV18 and TRBJ1-5, with 10 nucleotides matching TRBD1. This CDR3 is built from 14 residues. The germline V gene encodes CDR1 KGHSH and CDR2 LQKENI. The trim removed 3 bases at V and 5 bases at J, leaving 1 base unmatched. Written as DNA, the CDR3 is TGTGCCAGCTCACCGGGGACAGGGGATCAGCCCCAGCATTTT. This codes for CASSPGTGDQPQHF.

This clonotype appeared many times. The library was prepared for alpha chains; this beta chain is a stray read, so its frequency means little. This chain's CDR3 is CASKRGGTFTGELFF. The DNA of the CDR3 is TGTGCCAGCAAGCGTGGGGGGACCTTCACCGGGGAGCTGTTTTTT. This rearrangement joins TRBV12-3 or TRBV12-4 to TRBJ2-2, with D possibly TRBD2 on 6 matching bases. V was trimmed by 7 bases and J by 4 bases, leaving 16 bases between them. The CDR3 has 15 residues.

This clonotype was detected ten times or more. Found in a library prepared for alpha chains, this beta chain is an off-target read, and its abundance has little meaning. This chain joins TRBV6-5 and TRBJ2-3; D may be TRBD2 (5 bases). The germline V and J ends were trimmed by 8 bases and 0 bases, with 18 bases remaining between them. This CDR3 is 16 amino acids long. Germline V CDR1 and CDR2: MNHEY, SVGAGI. The chain's CDR3 is CASGRGLGGSTDTQYF. For the CDR3, the DNA is TGTGCCAGCGGGAGAGGTCTTGGCGGAAGCACAGATACGCAGTATTTT.

This clonotype appeared many times. A library prepared for alpha chains yielded this beta chain as an off-target read; its size is of little meaning. V and J are TRBV2 and TRBJ1-5; D is perhaps TRBD1 (5 bases). The length of the CDR3 is 14 residues. Germline values: CDR1 SNHLY, CDR2 FYNNEI. The ends were cut back, 3 bases at V and 3 bases at J, with 9 bases in the middle. CDR3 sequence reads: CASSDGGVNQPQHF. CDR3 nucleotides: TGTGCCAGCAGTGACGGGGGGGTCAATCAGCCCCAGCATTTT.

This clonotype was seen at least ten times. Because the library targeted alpha chains, this beta chain is an off-target read whose size means little. The chain is built from TRBV7-2 and TRBJ2-3; D remains ambiguous. V shed 2 bases and J shed 3 bases, with 12 bases lying between them. Germline CDR1 is SGHTA and CDR2 is FQGNSA. This CDR3 has 15 amino acids. Here the CDR3 reads CASSLIEGITDTQYF. The CDR3 region has the DNA TGTGCCAGCAGCTTAATCGAAGGGATTACAGATACGCAGTATTTT.

This clonotype occurred many times. This beta chain is an off-target read within a library intended for alpha chains, so its frequency means little. The rearrangement joins TRBV29-1 to TRBJ1-3; D is unclear. V lost 7 bases and J lost 7, with 5 bases in between. CDR1 and CDR2 (germline): SQVTM, ANQGSEA. This CDR3 is built from 9 residues. The CDR3 here is CSGRNTIYF. CDR3 DNA: TGCAGCGGTCGGAACACCATATATTTT. The entire variable domain, with the rest obtained from reference TRBV29-1 and TRBJ1-3, is as follows: SAVISQKPSRDICQRGTSLTIQCQVDSQVTMMFWYRQQPGQSLTLIATANQGSEATYESGFVIDKFPISRPNLTFSTLTVSNMSPEDSSIYLCSGRNTIYFGEGSWLTVV.

There are many counts of this clonotype. For a library built for alpha chains, this beta chain is a stray read; little rests on its size. The J gene is TRBJ2-7, the V gene TRBV20-1; the match to TRBD2 covers 9 bases. The CDR3 sequence is 12 residues long. Germline V gene lookup returns CDR1 DFQATT and CDR2 SNEGSKA (reference sequence). The CDR3 DNA reads TGCAGCGTTAGCGGGAGCCCCTACGAGCAGTACTTC. It is translated as CSVSGSPYEQYF.

This clonotype is deemed medium-sized. This beta chain lies outside the target of a library built for alpha chains; its clone size means little. This chain uses TRBV29-1 with TRBJ2-3; 8 positions agree with TRBD2. From germline, CDR1 is SQVTM and CDR2 ANQGSEA. The CDR3 is 15 residues long. The trim removed 7 bases at V and 4 bases at J, leaving 13 bases unmatched. CDR3 sequence reads: CSAGGRAGEPDTQYF. The CDR3 nucleotides read TGCAGCGCTGGAGGTAGAGCGGGAGAGCCAGATACGCAGTATTTT.

This clonotype was counted a few times. Within a library made for alpha chains, this beta chain is off target, and its count is uninformative. The gene calls are TRBV7-8 and TRBJ2-6, with 9 bases identical to TRBD2. Germline loops: CDR1 SGHVS, CDR2 FQNEAQ. This CDR3 contains 20 residues. Losses at the gene ends were 5 bases for V and 0 bases for J; bases not matched to a gene: 14. CDR3 nucleotides: TGTGCCAGCAGCCACTTCCGTGGTAGCGGGAGAAGCTCTGGGGCCAACGTCCTGACTTTC. This sequence encodes CASSHFRGSGRSSGANVLTF.